This T cell receptor (beta chain) was obtained from a study of T cells in Graves' hyperthyroidism and ophthalmopathy (dated by TCRdb to between 2018 and 2021). For context, the study as a whole: Peripheral blood was collected at initial diagnosis, before any treatment. To identify distinguishing TCR V-J signatures, a discovery cohort of around 100 patients was used, comprising some 45 with Graves' ophthalmopathy and about 59 with stable Graves' hyperthyroidism. For training and testing, the approximately 97 patients in the discovery cohort were randomly divided in a 7:3 ratio. According to the paper, TCR Vbeta CDR3 sequencing was carried out on approximately 140 peripheral blood samples, which came from approximately 41 ophthalmopathy, around 74 hyperthyroidism and about 17 progressor patients. In addition, the study compared T-cell repertoires in thyroid tissue and in blood from roughly 6 Graves' hyperthyroidism patients. After blood sampling, hyperthyroidism patients were treated with methimazole at a starting dose of 30 mg daily, and ophthalmopathy patients were treated with high-dose intravenous methylprednisolone. Prospective prediction of ophthalmopathy was tested in an independent validation cohort consisting of 18 to 20 hyperthyroidism patients and around 16 patients who later progressed to ophthalmopathy.

The TCR beta CDR3 regions were amplified from the RNA transcripts. The first round of RT-PCR for the TCR CDR3 was performed with the HTBI primer set and the Qiagen OneStep RT-PCR kit. A second multiplex PCR round built the libraries, followed by size selection and purification. The libraries were sequenced on an Illumina HiSeq2000 using paired-end 100 bp reads. For the original study's pipeline: SOAPnuke was used to process the raw data, with reads discarded if the reads contained adapters or uncalled bases, had a mean Phred below 15, or lacked an exact constant-primer or identifier match. High-quality paired reads were merged using COPE v1.2.5, and each unique nucleotide sequence was defined as a clonotype. Clonotypes were aligned to IMGT TRBV, TRBD and TRBJ reference segments using MiTCR v1.1. The analysis included only V-J combinations with a frequency above 0.0001, which together covered 99% to 99.2% of the repertoires. The TCS score was defined as the ratio of F50 (clonal expansion) to E x V (chaos), calculated using BLOSUM62-based TCRdist between CDR3 peptides within each V-J. Welch's t-statistics and random forest reduced approximately 520 V-J features to some 14, which were used in a naive Bayes classifier (R e1071). The public sequencing data were trimmed at Q25 with fastp and processed into clonotypes with MiXCR by TCRdb, which kept only in-frame beta chains. Here each entry gathers all rows of one CDR3 protein and keeps the most common genes and DNA. These V and J calls originate from TCRdb's pipeline instead of the authors' own analysis. Across this sample there are around 440,000 distinct CDR3 sequences, with around 16% seen only once. The biggest ten clones account for around 7% of the sample.

This clonotype occurred many times. What antigen it recognizes has not been identified. Base qualities are missing; no much larger clone stands one base away. Ends trimmed: V by 2 bases, J by 2 bases; bases unmatched to a gene: 2. Counted from cysteine to phenylalanine, this CDR3 has 15 amino acids. The retained sequence is limited to the CDR3, 45 bases, with the frame set at the first base. CDR1 and CDR2 are drawn from the germline V gene: SGHVS, FNYEAQ. Graves' hyperthyroidism was defined as stable when no progression to ophthalmopathy occurred over 18 months of follow-up. The hyperthyroidism patients were between 18 and 65 years old and newly diagnosed, with a disease duration of less than 2 months. Any patient with an uncontrolled infection, another autoimmune disease, pregnancy or lactation was excluded. Diagnoses were established on the basis of clinical symptoms, serum thyroxine and TRAb, thyroid ultrasound, and orbital computed tomography. Ficoll-Paque density gradient centrifugation was used to isolate PBMCs from 8 to 10 ml of fresh peripheral blood. Trizol reagent was used to extract total RNA, and RNA quality was then checked on an Agilent 2100 Bioanalyzer.

Summary of the overall study and its limitations: In validation, progression to ophthalmopathy was predicted by the model with about 70% sensitivity and 72% to 80% specificity, a median of 6.5 months before onset. A 13 V-J signature model separated ophthalmopathy from stable hyperthyroidism, with around 88% sensitivity and approximately 81% specificity in cross-validation and 80%/75% in testing. Most expanded thyroid clonotypes (frequency above 0.001) were also detected in blood, a finding suggesting that blood repertoires may reflect thyroid immune responses. Sample size was not statistically predetermined, and investigators were not blinded to group allocation.

Sequencing was performed on blood. Recombination linked TRBV7-6 to TRBJ2-1; 8 central bases correspond to TRBD1. The sequence was obtained from a woman younger than 30 with Graves' hyperthyroidism. Here is the DNA: TGTGCCAGCAGCTTACAACAGGGGGCCTACAATGAGCAGTTCTTC. Translated, it gives CASSLQQGAYNEQFF.